This is a list of T cell receptor beta chains from one sample in a study of cytomegalovirus exposure and HLA in healthy donors. Profiling relied on immunoSEQ multiplex PCR, and the TCRdb table lists in-frame clones only, not all of them. The sample contains 150,000 to 200,000 clones, more than 80% of which appear only once. The specimen was PBMCs. All receptors come from a woman aged 25 to 39 in good health and CMV-seropositive. Each CDR3 is given with its conserved first and last residue. D genes are given only for firm matches. Clone size is shown for a subset of rows, as once, few, many or a class of expanded clone.

clone_size: once; v_call: TRBV7-2; d_call: TRBD2; j_call: TRBJ2-3; cdr3_nt: TGTGCCAGCAGCCTACCGGGACTAGCGGGCACAGATACGCAGTATTTT; cdr3_aa: CASSLPGLAGTDTQYF
clone_size: .; v_call: TRBV10-3; d_call: TRBD1; j_call: TRBJ1-5; cdr3_nt: TGTGCCACCGCGGACAGGGAAGGTCTGCAGCCCCAGCATTTT; cdr3_aa: CATADREGLQPQHF
clone_size: .; v_call: TRBV6-1; d_call: .; j_call: TRBJ1-5; cdr3_nt: TGTGCCAGCAGTGAAGGTCCGGGCAGGGTGGAGCCCCAGCATTTT; cdr3_aa: CASSEGPGRVEPQHF
clone_size: .; v_call: TRBV4-1; d_call: TRBD1; j_call: TRBJ1-1; cdr3_nt: TGCGCCAGCAGCCAAGTGGGACAGGGGAGGCGGACTGAAGCTTTCTTT; cdr3_aa: CASSQVGQGRRTEAFF
clone_size: .; v_call: TRBV27; d_call: .; j_call: TRBJ2-7; cdr3_nt: TGTGCCAGCAGTTTATCTGAAGAGGCCTACGAGCAGTACTTC; cdr3_aa: CASSLSEEAYEQYF
clone_size: .; v_call: TRBV11-2; d_call: TRBD1; j_call: TRBJ2-3; cdr3_nt: TGTGCCAGCAGCCAGCTGGGACAGGGTATCGATACGCAGTATTTT; cdr3_aa: CASSQLGQGIDTQYF
clone_size: .; v_call: TRBV7-9; d_call: TRBD2; j_call: TRBJ2-7; cdr3_nt: TGTGCCAGCAGCGGGGACTATAGCGCCTACGAGCAGTACTTC; cdr3_aa: CASSGDYSAYEQYF
clone_size: .; v_call: TRBV7-9; d_call: TRBD1; j_call: TRBJ1-3; cdr3_nt: TGTGCCAGCAGTCTTGACAGGGGATCATTTGGAAACACCATATATTTT; cdr3_aa: CASSLDRGSFGNTIYF
clone_size: .; v_call: TRBV4-1; d_call: TRBD1; j_call: TRBJ1-5; cdr3_nt: TGCGCCAGCAGCCAGGGAACAGGGGAATATCAGCCCCAGCATTTT; cdr3_aa: CASSQGTGEYQPQHF
clone_size: .; v_call: TRBV6-6; d_call: TRBD1; j_call: TRBJ1-5; cdr3_nt: TGTGCCAGCAGGAGCCCGGGACAGGGTGTCCATCAGCCCCAGCATTTT; cdr3_aa: CASRSPGQGVHQPQHF
clone_size: .; v_call: TRBV2; d_call: TRBD2; j_call: TRBJ2-3; cdr3_nt: TGTGCCAGCAGTGAGAGGTTAGCGGGAACAGATACGCAGTATTTT; cdr3_aa: CASSERLAGTDTQYF
clone_size: .; v_call: TRBV7-2; d_call: .; j_call: TRBJ2-7; cdr3_nt: TGTGCCAGCAGCCCTCGCACAGGGTACGAGCAGTACTTC; cdr3_aa: CASSPRTGYEQYF
clone_size: .; v_call: TRBV27; d_call: .; j_call: TRBJ1-4; cdr3_nt: TGTGCCAGCAGTTTATCGATAACAGTTCTAAATGAAAAACTGTTTTTT; cdr3_aa: CASSLSITVLNEKLFF
clone_size: .; v_call: TRBV28; d_call: .; j_call: TRBJ1-2; cdr3_nt: TGTGCCAGCAGTACCAGGGCCTATGGCTACACCTTC; cdr3_aa: CASSTRAYGYTF
clone_size: once; v_call: TRBV7-8; d_call: .; j_call: TRBJ1-4; cdr3_nt: TGTGCCAGCAGCTCCTACAGGGAGAGGAATGAAAAACTGTTTTTT; cdr3_aa: CASSSYRERNEKLFF
clone_size: .; v_call: TRBV7-2; d_call: TRBD2; j_call: TRBJ2-7; cdr3_nt: TGTGCCAGCAGCGAAGGGACTAGCGGCATCTACAACGAGCAGTACTTC; cdr3_aa: CASSEGTSGIYNEQYF
clone_size: .; v_call: TRBV6-1; d_call: .; j_call: TRBJ1-4; cdr3_nt: TGTGCCAGCAGTGAAGTGTCGGGGTTCCGAGTATTTGAAAAACTGTTTTTT; cdr3_aa: CASSEVSGFRVFEKLFF
clone_size: .; v_call: TRBV7-8; d_call: TRBD1; j_call: TRBJ2-7; cdr3_nt: TGTGCCAGCAGCCCCTATAGGGTACCCGGGACAGGGGTATCTCCGTTCTACGAGCAGTACTTC; cdr3_aa: CASSPYRVPGTGVSPFYEQYF
clone_size: once; v_call: TRBV7-3; d_call: TRBD1; j_call: TRBJ1-1; cdr3_nt: TGTGCCAGCAGCTTAACCTCGACAGGGAAAGCTTTCTTT; cdr3_aa: CASSLTSTGKAFF
clone_size: .; v_call: TRBV6-1; d_call: TRBD2; j_call: TRBJ2-1; cdr3_nt: TGTGCCAGCAGGGGGGTGACTAGCCTCGATGAGCAGTTCTTC; cdr3_aa: CASRGVTSLDEQFF
clone_size: few; v_call: TRBV27; d_call: .; j_call: TRBJ1-1; cdr3_nt: TGTGCCAGCAGTTTCCGTCAGAACCACATGAACACTGAAGCTTTCTTT; cdr3_aa: CASSFRQNHMNTEAFF
clone_size: .; v_call: TRBV6-9; d_call: TRBD1; j_call: TRBJ1-6; cdr3_nt: TGTGCCTCCGGACAGGGGGAAAATTCACCCCTCCACTTT; cdr3_aa: CASGQGENSPLHF
clone_size: .; v_call: TRBV28; d_call: TRBD1; j_call: TRBJ1-4; cdr3_nt: TGTGCCAGCAGTGGATACAGGGGTGAAAAACTGTTTTTT; cdr3_aa: CASSGYRGEKLFF
clone_size: once; v_call: TRBV9; d_call: .; j_call: TRBJ1-4; cdr3_nt: TGTGCCAGCAGCGTAGAGGAGGATCCTAATGAAAAACTGTTTTTT; cdr3_aa: CASSVEEDPNEKLFF
clone_size: .; v_call: TRBV11-2; d_call: .; j_call: TRBJ2-2; cdr3_nt: TGTGCCAGCAGCTTCCGGAGTAGCGGCACCGGGGAGCTGTTTTTT; cdr3_aa: CASSFRSSGTGELFF
clone_size: .; v_call: TRBV7-7; d_call: .; j_call: TRBJ2-5; cdr3_nt: TGTGCCAGCTCTCAACAGGGTTTTTCAGAGACCCAGTACTTC; cdr3_aa: CASSQQGFSETQYF
clone_size: .; v_call: TRBV5-1; d_call: TRBD2; j_call: TRBJ2-1; cdr3_nt: TGCGCCAGCGGACGGGACTACTCCTACAATGAGCAGTTCTTC; cdr3_aa: CASGRDYSYNEQFF
clone_size: .; v_call: TRBV5-1; d_call: .; j_call: TRBJ1-5; cdr3_nt: TGCGCCAGCAGCTTTTCAGGGGCGCAGCCCCAGCATTTT; cdr3_aa: CASSFSGAQPQHF
clone_size: .; v_call: TRBV19; d_call: .; j_call: TRBJ1-1; cdr3_nt: TGTGCCAGTAGTATAAAGTCCCTCTCCAGTAACACTGAAGCTTTCTTT; cdr3_aa: CASSIKSLSSNTEAFF
clone_size: few; v_call: TRBV29-1; d_call: TRBD1; j_call: TRBJ1-2; cdr3_nt: TGCAGCGCTTCGACAGGGACAAACTATGGCTACACCTTC; cdr3_aa: CSASTGTNYGYTF
clone_size: few; v_call: TRBV19; d_call: .; j_call: TRBJ1-5; cdr3_nt: TGTGCCAGTAGGACGCTACAGGGAGCGCTCAATCAGCCCCAGCATTTT; cdr3_aa: CASRTLQGALNQPQHF
clone_size: .; v_call: TRBV28; d_call: .; j_call: TRBJ1-6; cdr3_nt: TGTGCCAGCAGAACGTGGGGGGAGAATAATTCACCCCTCCACTTT; cdr3_aa: CASRTWGENNSPLHF
clone_size: .; v_call: TRBV27; d_call: .; j_call: TRBJ1-6; cdr3_nt: TGTGCCAGCAGTCCAGGGTCAGGCAATTCACCCCTCCACTTT; cdr3_aa: CASSPGSGNSPLHF
clone_size: .; v_call: TRBV10-3; d_call: TRBD1; j_call: TRBJ1-5; cdr3_nt: TGTGCCATCAACAGGGGAGACAATCAGCCCCAGCATTTT; cdr3_aa: CAINRGDNQPQHF
clone_size: few; v_call: TRBV10-3; d_call: .; j_call: TRBJ1-1; cdr3_nt: TGTGCCATCCGGGTGGACAGAGCAGCTTTCTTT; cdr3_aa: CAIRVDRAAFF
clone_size: .; v_call: TRBV7-9; d_call: .; j_call: TRBJ2-2; cdr3_nt: TGTTCCAGCAGCTTAGCGCGGCCGAACACCGGGGAGCTGTTTTTT; cdr3_aa: CSSSLARPNTGELFF
clone_size: .; v_call: TRBV7-3; d_call: .; j_call: TRBJ2-4; cdr3_nt: TGTGCCAGCAGCTTATATCCGGGATACATTCAGTACTTC; cdr3_aa: CASSLYPGYIQYF
clone_size: .; v_call: TRBV10-1; d_call: TRBD1; j_call: TRBJ2-7; cdr3_nt: TGCGCCAGCAAACAGGGGATCACGTACGAGCAGTACTTC; cdr3_aa: CASKQGITYEQYF
clone_size: .; v_call: TRBV5-5; d_call: TRBD1; j_call: TRBJ1-2; cdr3_nt: TGTGCCAGCAGCTTCAGCCTGGGACAGGGGTATGGCTACACCTTC; cdr3_aa: CASSFSLGQGYGYTF
clone_size: few; v_call: TRBV11-2; d_call: .; j_call: TRBJ2-5; cdr3_nt: TGTGCCAGCAGCTCGAGCCGAGAGACCCAGTACTTC; cdr3_aa: CASSSSRETQYF
clone_size: .; v_call: TRBV6-5; d_call: .; j_call: TRBJ1-5; cdr3_nt: TGTGCCAGCAGTTACTGCGTGGGAGATCAGCCCCAGCATTTT; cdr3_aa: CASSYCVGDQPQHF
clone_size: .; v_call: TRBV5-1; d_call: TRBD1; j_call: TRBJ1-4; cdr3_nt: TGCGCCAGCAGCCAGACAGGGGGAAACCCAAATGAAAAACTGTTTTTT; cdr3_aa: CASSQTGGNPNEKLFF
clone_size: .; v_call: TRBV5-1; d_call: .; j_call: TRBJ2-5; cdr3_nt: TGCGCCAGCAGCTTGTACGGGTTCATCCAAGAGACCCAGTACTTC; cdr3_aa: CASSLYGFIQETQYF
clone_size: .; v_call: TRBV2; d_call: .; j_call: TRBJ1-5; cdr3_nt: TGTGCCAGCAGCAGGGGAGATGGAAATCAGCCCCAGCATTTT; cdr3_aa: CASSRGDGNQPQHF
clone_size: .; v_call: TRBV6-5; d_call: .; j_call: TRBJ1-2; cdr3_nt: TGTGCCGGCAGCCGACAGGTGGGCGATGGTGGCTACACCTTC; cdr3_aa: CAGSRQVGDGGYTF
clone_size: once; v_call: TRBV6-5; d_call: TRBD1; j_call: TRBJ1-3; cdr3_nt: TGTGCCAGCAGTTCCGTGGCAGGGGGCCATGGAAACACCATATATTTT; cdr3_aa: CASSSVAGGHGNTIYF
clone_size: .; v_call: TRBV5-1; d_call: TRBD2; j_call: TRBJ2-5; cdr3_nt: TGCGCCAGCAGCTTGGAAGGCTCGAGACTAGCGGGCGTCACAGAGACCCAGTACTTC; cdr3_aa: CASSLEGSRLAGVTETQYF
clone_size: .; v_call: TRBV7-9; d_call: .; j_call: TRBJ2-5; cdr3_nt: TGTGCCAGCAGCTTTTTCCGGGATCTCCTGGAGACCCAGTACTTC; cdr3_aa: CASSFFRDLLETQYF
clone_size: .; v_call: TRBV4-1; d_call: TRBD2; j_call: TRBJ2-7; cdr3_nt: TGCGCCAGCAGTCCCATGGGGGGGAACCCCTACGAGCAGTACTTC; cdr3_aa: CASSPMGGNPYEQYF
clone_size: .; v_call: TRBV6-1; d_call: .; j_call: TRBJ1-3; cdr3_nt: TGTGCCAGCTCCCTACGGGGGGGAAACACCATATATTTT; cdr3_aa: CASSLRGGNTIYF
clone_size: .; v_call: TRBV15; d_call: .; j_call: TRBJ1-1; cdr3_nt: TGTGCCACCAGCACTCAGGGATGGGCTGAAGCTTTCTTT; cdr3_aa: CATSTQGWAEAFF
clone_size: few; v_call: TRBV19; d_call: .; j_call: TRBJ2-7; cdr3_nt: TGTGCCAGTAGTATTGCGGTCGGCTACGAGCAGTACTTC; cdr3_aa: CASSIAVGYEQYF
clone_size: .; v_call: TRBV18; d_call: .; j_call: TRBJ2-7; cdr3_nt: TGTGCCAGCTCACCACAGTCTGACTTCAACGAGCAGTACTTC; cdr3_aa: CASSPQSDFNEQYF